This T cell receptor (beta chain) was found in a study of T cells in Graves' hyperthyroidism and ophthalmopathy. Whole-study findings and limits: Most clonotypes expanded in the thyroid (above 0.001) were also present in blood. Researchers report that a 13 V-J model separated ophthalmopathy from stable hyperthyroidism.

This clonotype was recorded at least ten times. Its target is unknown. Pregnant or lactating patients were excluded, as were those with uncontrolled infection or other autoimmune disease. PBMCs were collected from a roughly 10 ml volume of fresh peripheral blood. The CDR3 regions of TCR beta were amplified from RNA transcripts. HTBI primers were used for first-round RT-PCR of the TCR CDR3. TCRdb itself ran the multiplex PCR reads through MiXCR, one entry per CDR3 protein. Seen here are about 420,000 distinct CDR3 sequences, approximately 14% observed once, and the top ten hold roughly 8%. The sample taken for sequencing was blood. The source of this sequence is a woman between 18 and 29 years old with Graves' hyperthyroidism.

CDR3 bases: TGTGCCAGCAGCCCTCGGACAGGGAACTTCGGGAATTCACCCCTCCACTTT. It encodes CASSPRTGNFGNSPLHF. V gene TRBV11-2 combines with J gene TRBJ1-6, with TRBD1 matching over 8 bases. Germline assignment: CDR1 SGHAT and CDR2 FQNNGV. The CDR3 has 17 residues. Trimming at V came to 5 bases and at J to 7 bases, leaving 13 bases not matched to a gene.